A selection of T cell receptor beta chains follows, all from one sample in a study of technical replicates of blood from four donors. Assay used: immunoSEQ multiplex PCR; TCRdb lists only in-frame clones, some missing. The sample gives tens of thousands of clones, about 97% of which show up once; roughly 0.17% is in the top ten. Sequences were obtained from T cells isolated from PBMCs. These receptors were taken from a human donor in good health. CDR3s include the opening cysteine and the closing phenylalanine or tryptophan. D genes are given only for firm matches. The size entry is marked missing in some rows and otherwise reads once, few, many or a size class.

J | size | length | V | D | CDR3 | DNA
TRBJ2-5 | . | 13 | TRBV5-1 | TRBD2 | CASTSGGGETQYF | TGCGCCAGCACGTCGGGGGGGGGAGAGACCCAGTACTTC
TRBJ2-3 | . | 15 | TRBV28 | . | CASSLLTSGQDTQYF | TGTGCCAGCAGTTTACTGACTAGTGGCCAGGATACGCAGTATTTT
TRBJ1-2 | . | 12 | TRBV19 | TRBD1 | CASDGTGYGYTF | TGTGCCAGCGATGGGACAGGGTATGGCTACACCTTC
TRBJ1-2 | . | 14 | TRBV29-1 | TRBD1 | CSVEGEGASYGYTF | TGCAGCGTTGAAGGAGAGGGGGCGAGCTATGGCTACACCTTC
TRBJ1-1 | once | 13 | TRBV6-1 | . | CASSLLKNTEAFF | TGTGCCAGCAGTTTATTAAAGAACACTGAAGCTTTCTTT
TRBJ1-2 | . | 13 | TRBV11-3 | . | CASSLDQGNGYTF | TGTGCCAGCAGCTTAGATCAGGGAAATGGCTACACCTTC
TRBJ1-1 | once | 17 | TRBV19 | TRBD1 | CASSIVRTGDMNTEAFF | TGTGCCAGTAGTATAGTCCGGACAGGCGATATGAACACTGAAGCTTTCTTT
TRBJ1-1 | . | 13 | TRBV19 | . | CASGSTGNTEAFF | TGTGCCAGTGGCTCAACAGGGAACACTGAAGCTTTCTTT
TRBJ1-1 | . | 16 | TRBV7-9 | TRBD1 | CASSSDRAKRSTEAFF | TGTGCCAGCAGCTCGGACAGGGCGAAGAGGAGCACTGAAGCTTTCTTT
TRBJ2-5 | . | 14 | TRBV5-1 | . | CASSLQGRQETQYF | TGCGCCAGCAGCTTACAGGGCCGACAAGAGACCCAGTACTTC
TRBJ2-1 | . | 18 | TRBV7-8 | TRBD1 | CASSQTWDRFDSYNEQFF | TGTGCCAGCAGCCAGACCTGGGACAGGTTCGACTCCTACAATGAGCAGTTCTTC
TRBJ2-2 | . | 13 | TRBV2 | . | CASSEASTGELFF | TGTGCCAGCAGTGAAGCCAGCACCGGGGAGCTGTTTTTT
TRBJ2-3 | . | 12 | TRBV27 | . | CASGIYTDTQYF | TGTGCCAGCGGCATTTACACAGATACGCAGTATTTT
TRBJ1-1 | . | 15 | TRBV6-5 | TRBD1 | CASRPADRGRTEAFF | TGTGCCAGCAGACCCGCAGACAGGGGGAGGACTGAAGCTTTCTTT
TRBJ1-1 | . | 13 | TRBV6-1 | . | CASSHRPGSEAFF | TGTGCCAGCAGTCATAGACCAGGGTCTGAAGCTTTCTTT
TRBJ1-5 | . | 16 | TRBV2 | TRBD1 | CASSRTGATSNQPQHF | TGTGCCAGCAGTAGGACAGGGGCGACGAGCAATCAGCCCCAGCATTTT
TRBJ1-1 | . | 15 | TRBV2 | TRBD1 | CASSARTGGNTEAFF | TGTGCCAGCAGCGCGAGGACAGGGGGGAACACTGAAGCTTTCTTT
TRBJ1-5 | . | 15 | TRBV6-1 | . | CASSLDRTSNQPQHF | TGTGCCAGCAGCCTCGACAGGACGAGCAATCAGCCCCAGCATTTT
TRBJ1-1 | . | 15 | TRBV6-5 | . | CASSYSSRVNTEAFF | TGTGCCAGCAGTTACTCGAGCAGGGTGAACACTGAAGCTTTCTTT
TRBJ2-7 | . | 13 | TRBV5-8 | TRBD1 | CASSYRGSYEQYF | TGTGCCAGCAGCTACAGGGGGTCCTACGAGCAGTACTTC
TRBJ2-3 | . | 14 | TRBV28 | TRBD1 | CASSLPFKRTGQYF | TGTGCCAGCAGTTTACCTTTTAAAAGGACAGGGCAGTATTTT
TRBJ2-7 | . | 13 | TRBV28 | TRBD2 | CASIASGTYEQYF | TGTGCCAGCATCGCTAGCGGAACCTACGAGCAGTACTTC
TRBJ2-3 | . | 15 | TRBV5-1 | . | CASSLGSGPTDTQYF | TGCGCCAGCAGCTTGGGTTCAGGGCCTACAGATACGCAGTATTTT
TRBJ2-2 | . | 15 | TRBV30 | TRBD1 | CAWTENSGGRGELFF | TGTGCCTGGACCGAGAATTCAGGGGGCCGCGGGGAGCTGTTTTTT
TRBJ2-1 | . | 13 | TRBV7-9 | . | CASSLFSYNEQFF | TGTGCCAGCAGCCTTTTCTCCTACAATGAGCAGTTCTTC
TRBJ2-3 | . | 16 | TRBV5-4 | TRBD2 | CASSPGTSGGTDTQYF | TGTGCCAGCAGCCCCGGGACTAGCGGGGGTACAGATACGCAGTATTTT
TRBJ2-7 | . | 15 | TRBV4-2 | . | CASSQEFDSPYEQYF | TGTGCCAGCAGCCAAGAATTCGATAGCCCCTACGAGCAGTACTTC
TRBJ2-7 | . | 14 | TRBV21-1 | . | CASSKGDRGQEQYF | TGTGCCAGCAGTAAGGGGGACAGGGGGCAAGAGCAGTACTTC
TRBJ2-2 | . | 14 | TRBV30 | . | CAWSPRLDGGELFF | TGTGCCTGGAGTCCCCGACTAGATGGCGGGGAGCTGTTTTTT
TRBJ2-2 | . | 16 | TRBV9 | TRBD2 | CASSVVERGYTGELFF | TGTGCCAGCAGCGTAGTCGAGCGGGGTTATACCGGGGAGCTGTTTTTT